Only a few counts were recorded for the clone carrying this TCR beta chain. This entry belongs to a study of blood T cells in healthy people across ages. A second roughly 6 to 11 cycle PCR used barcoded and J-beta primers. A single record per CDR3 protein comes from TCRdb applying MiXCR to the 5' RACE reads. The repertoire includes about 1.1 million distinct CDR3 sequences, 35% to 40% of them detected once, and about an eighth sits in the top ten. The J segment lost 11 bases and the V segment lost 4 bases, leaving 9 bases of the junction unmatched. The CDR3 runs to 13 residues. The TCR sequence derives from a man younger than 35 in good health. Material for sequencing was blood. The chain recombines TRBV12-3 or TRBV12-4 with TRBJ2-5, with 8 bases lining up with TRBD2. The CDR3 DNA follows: TGTGCCAGCAGTTATGGCGGGGGGCCGGCTCAGTACTTC. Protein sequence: CASSYGGGPAQYF.